One and the same sample provided the 32 T cell receptor beta chains below, sequenced in a study of T cells in Graves' hyperthyroidism and ophthalmopathy. RNA transcripts gave rise to amplified TCR beta CDR3 regions. The study used the HTBI primer set for a first-round RT-PCR of the TCR CDR3. TCRdb passed the multiplex PCR reads through MiXCR, listing each CDR3 protein once. Seen here are approximately 300,000 distinct CDR3 sequences, about 15% observed once, and the top ten hold approximately 35%. The sequenced sample consisted of blood. These receptors originate from a man younger than 40 with Graves' hyperthyroidism.

V gene TRBV6-1 combines with J gene TRBJ1-2; 7 nucleotides line up with TRBD1. V dropped 9 bases and J dropped 8; count of bases not matched to a gene: 18. Germline V lookup: CDR1 MNHNS, CDR2 SASEGT. CDR3 length: 15 residues. CDR3: CASADLMVYRGGYTF. CDR3 coding DNA: TGTGCCAGTGCGGACCTGATGGTATACAGGGGCGGCTACACCTTC.

This clonotype was observed at least ten times. The rearrangement links TRBV18 to TRBJ2-7, with D uncertain. CDR3 length: 13 amino acids. CDR1 is KGHSH, CDR2 LQKENI, per germline. Trimming cost V 2 bases and J 0 bases, with 5 bases left between them. CDR3 in amino acids: CASSPGFSYEQYF. The CDR3 bases are TGTGCCAGCTCACCAGGGTTCTCCTACGAGCAGTACTTC.

This clonotype was seen repeatedly, ten times or more. V and J are TRBV30 and TRBJ2-7; a weak D match, TRBD2 (6 bases). This CDR3 region has 13 residues. Trimming shortened V by 4 bases and J by 0 bases, and 10 bases separated the two germline ends. Germline assignment: CDR1 GTSNPN and CDR2 SVGIG (reference sequence). The CDR3 nucleotides are TGTGCCTGGACTTGGGGGGACTCCTACGAGCAGTACTTC. Translated, it gives CAWTWGDSYEQYF.

This clonotype was counted a few times. The V gene is TRBV7-9, the J gene TRBJ2-7, with a tentative D call TRBD1 (6 bases). Germline V gene sequence: CDR1 SEHNR, CDR2 FQNEAQ (reference sequence). The CDR3 is 14 amino acids. Trimming pared 7 bases from V and 3 bases from J, leaving 16 bases between. Written as DNA, the CDR3 is TGTGCCAGCACCAACTCGGACAGATACTACGAGCAGTACTTC. Protein product: CASTNSDRYYEQYF.

Note on this clonotype: This may stem from a read error, because a much larger clone lies one nucleotide away. The genes are TRBV2 and TRBJ1-3, with D unresolved. The CDR3 covers 15 residues. Germline CDR1 and CDR2: SNHLY and FYNNEI. The ends were cut back, 5 bases at V and 0 bases at J, with 11 bases in the middle. In nucleotides, the CDR3 is TGTGCCAGCAGTCTGGACCACTACTCTGGAAACACCATATATTTT. Translated, it gives CASSLDHYSGNTIYF.

Ten or more counts support this clonotype. V and J are TRBV6-1 and TRBJ2-3, with TRBD1 identical over 9 bases. The CDR3 consists of 15 residues. Germline CDR1 and CDR2: MNHNS and SASEGT. The trim removed 3 bases at V and 0 bases at J, leaving 1 base unmatched. CDR3 nucleotide sequence: TGTGCCAGCAGTGATGGGACAGGGAGCACAGATACGCAGTATTTT. Translation gives CASSDGTGSTDTQYF.

This clonotype was detected ten times or more. The chain is built from TRBV30 and TRBJ1-1; 7 bases align to TRBD1. The trim removed 5 bases at V and 6 bases at J, leaving 12 bases unmatched. The germline CDR1 and CDR2 sequences are GTSNPN and SVGIG (reference sequence). The CDR3 is 14 amino acids. For the CDR3, the DNA is TGTGCCTGGCAGAAGGGGGCTTATGACGCTGAAGCTTTCTTT. The encoded protein is CAWQKGAYDAEAFF.

The chain carries TRBV4-1 and TRBJ1-5; no definite D call. Trimming took 0 bases from V and 3 from J, leaving 9 bases between them. CDR1 and CDR2 from the germline V gene are MGHRA and YSYEKL. This CDR3 is 15 amino acids long. The CDR3 here is CASSQDLRYNQPQHF. In DNA, the CDR3 is TGCGCCAGCAGCCAAGATCTCAGGTACAATCAGCCCCAGCATTTT.

V gene TRBV6-1 combines with J gene TRBJ1-4; a weak D match, TRBD1 (6 bases). The CDR3 is 16 residues long. The germline V gene encodes CDR1 MNHNS and CDR2 SASEGT. V was cut by 5 bases and J by 8 bases, with 21 bases left in between. The CDR3 nucleotides are TGTGCCAGCAGTTCCGACCACAGGGCATTTCACGAAAAACTGTTTTTT. It codes for CASSSDHRAFHEKLFF.

V is TRBV20-1 and J is TRBJ2-7; 8 nucleotides agree with TRBD2. Germline values: CDR1 DFQATT, CDR2 SNEGSKA (reference sequence). J lost 5 bases, V lost 6 bases, and 12 bases had no gene match. The CDR3 extends over 14 amino acids. CDR3: CSAPKPGLADEQYF. The DNA of the CDR3 is TGCAGTGCCCCGAAACCCGGACTAGCCGACGAGCAGTACTTC.

Ten or more counts support this clonotype. The chain uses TRBV13 and TRBJ2-7, with D perhaps matching TRBD1 (5 bases). This CDR3 is 13 amino acids long. The germline gives CDR1 PRHDT, CDR2 FYEKMQ (reference sequence). V lost 0 bases, J lost 6 bases, and 9 bases lay in between. CDR3 loop: CASSLGQRGEQYF. The CDR3 DNA reads as TGTGCCAGCAGCTTAGGCCAAAGGGGCGAGCAGTACTTC. The full variable domain, its missing parts supplied by reference TRBV13 and TRBJ2-7, is AAGVIQSPRHLIKEKRETATLKCYPIPRHDTVYWYQQGPGQDPQFLISFYEKMQSDKGSIPDRFSAQQFSDYHSELNMSSLELGDSALYFCASSLGQRGEQYFGPGTRLTVT.

This clonotype was recorded at least ten times. The chain joins TRBV24-1 to TRBJ1-5; perhaps TRBD1 as D (6 bases). The CDR3 sequence is 15 residues long. The germline V gene has CDR1 KGHDR and CDR2 SFDVKD. V lost 3 bases and J lost 5, with 13 bases in between. The CDR3 DNA reads as TGTGCCACCAGTGATAACCGCCGGACAGATCAGCCCCAGCATTTT. This translates into CATSDNRRTDQPQHF.

The V call is TRBV19, the J call TRBJ2-7, with 8 bases fitting TRBD2. The CDR3 runs to 13 residues. Germline lookup yields CDR1 LNHDA and CDR2 SQIVND (reference sequence). Trimming at V came to 3 bases and at J to 6 bases, leaving 4 bases not matched to a gene. The CDR3 DNA reads TGTGCCAGTAGTATGGGACTAGGAGGCGAGCAGTACTTC. It encodes CASSMGLGGEQYF. Based on the CDR3 plus reference TRBV19 and TRBJ2-7, the full variable domain is DGGITQSPKYLFRKEGQNVTLSCEQNLNHDAMYWYRQDPGQGLRLIYYSQIVNDFQKGDIAEGYSVSREKKESFPLTVTSAQKNPTAFYLCASSMGLGGEQYFGPGTRLTVT.

This clonotype was detected many times. V gene TRBV12-3 or TRBV12-4 combines with J gene TRBJ2-7, with TRBD1 as a possible D gene (5 bases). Trimming pared 3 bases from V and 4 bases from J, leaving 13 bases between. The CDR3 is 14 residues long. For the CDR3, the DNA is TGTGCCAGCAGTTTCCAGGGTTGGGATTACGAGCAGTACTTC. This sequence encodes CASSFQGWDYEQYF.

This clonotype appeared many times. The V and J genes are TRBV10-3 and TRBJ1-2; no definite D call. The ends were cut back, 2 bases at V and 6 bases at J, with 10 bases in the middle. Germline V lookup: CDR1 ENHRY, CDR2 SYGVKD. This CDR3 region has 13 residues. CDR3 coding DNA: TGTGCCATCAGTGAGCTCCGACTGGATGGCTACACCTTC. It translates to CAISELRLDGYTF.

The chain uses TRBV5-1 and TRBJ1-1, with 8 bases identical to TRBD1. The J segment lost 6 bases and the V segment lost 2 bases, leaving 15 bases of the junction unmatched. The CDR3 has 17 residues. Germline CDR1 SGHRS, CDR2 YFSETQ. The CDR3 DNA reads TGCGCCAGCAGCTTCTCAAATTGGGACAGGCGTTACGCTGAAGCTTTCTTT. Protein: CASSFSNWDRRYAEAFF. The full variable domain, with the rest looked up from reference TRBV5-1 and TRBJ1-1, is KAGVTQTPRYLIKTRGQQVTLSCSPISGHRSVSWYQQTPGQGLQFLFEYFSETQRNKGNFPGRFSGRQFSNSRSEMNVSTLELGDSALYLCASSFSNWDRRYAEAFFGQGTRLTVV.

This rearrangement joins TRBV11-3 to TRBJ2-1; 11 nucleotides line up with TRBD2. Unmatched junction bases numbered 7, after V lost 0 bases and J lost 0 bases. Germline-derived CDR1 and CDR2 are SGHNT and YENEEA. The CDR3 is 19 amino acids. CDR3 nucleotides: TGTGCCAGCAGCTTAGATCCTCGCACTAGCGGGAGCTCCTACAATGAGCAGTTCTTC. Translation gives CASSLDPRTSGSSYNEQFF.

A few counts support this clonotype. DNA of the CDR3: TGTGCCAGCAACCTACCCGGACCCCTCGCCGACGAGCAGTACTTC. Protein sequence: CASNLPGPLADEQYF. The chain uses TRBV5-6 and TRBJ2-7; unclear D gene. V was pared by 6 bases and J by 5 bases, with 21 bases between. Germline loops: CDR1 SGHDT, CDR2 YYEEEE. The CDR3 is made up of 15 amino acids.

In the case of this clonotype: A read error is possible here, since a much larger clone lies one base away. This rearrangement joins TRBV9 to TRBJ2-1; no clear D gene. The CDR3 sequence is 15 residues long. Germline CDR1 is SGDLS and CDR2 is YYNGEE. The CDR3 region is CASSVDGGSYNERFF. In DNA form, the CDR3 reads TGTGCCAGCAGCGTAGATGGCGGCTCCTACAATGAGCGGTTCTTC.

This chain links TRBV20-1 with TRBJ2-6, with D possibly matching TRBD2 (6 bases). Trimming shortened V by 5 bases and J by 2 bases, and 13 bases separated the two germline ends. This CDR3 region has 15 residues. The germline V gene has CDR1 DFQATT and CDR2 SNEGSKA (reference sequence). CDR3 sequence reads: CSAHRRAAGANVLTF. The CDR3 nucleotides read TGCAGTGCTCACCGGAGGGCAGCTGGGGCCAACGTCCTGACTTTC.

This clonotype has at least ten counts. The rearrangement joins TRBV3-1 to TRBJ2-7, with D possibly TRBD2 on 6 matching bases. Trimming cost V 2 bases and J 5 bases, with 10 bases left between them. This CDR3 spans 13 amino acids. Per the germline V gene, CDR1 is LGHDT and CDR2 is YNNKEL (reference sequence). CDR3 bases: TGTGCCAGCAGCCAACGGGGGAGCCACGAGCAGTACTTC. Translating it yields CASSQRGSHEQYF.

This clonotype showed up many times. The V call is TRBV18, the J call TRBJ2-1; TRBD2 matches 12 bases. The CDR3 covers 16 residues. Germline V gene data show CDR1 as KGHSH and CDR2 as LQKENI. V was clipped by 3 bases and J by 10 bases; unmatched bases: 10. The CDR3 coding sequence is TGTGCCAGCTCACCTCAGACTAGCGGGAGACTTGGGGAGCAGTTCTTC. The encoded protein is CASSPQTSGRLGEQFF. The full variable domain, completed using reference TRBV18 and TRBJ2-1, is NAGVMQNPRHLVRRRGQEARLRCSPMKGHSHVYWYRQLPEEGLKFMVYLQKENIIDESGMPKERFSAEFPKEGPSILRIQQVVRGDSAAYFCASSPQTSGRLGEQFFGPGTRLTVL.

The sample holds a few counts of this clonotype. The chain uses TRBV5-4 and TRBJ2-1; 13 positions match TRBD2. Germline CDR1 is SGHNT and CDR2 is YYREEE (reference sequence). The CDR3 runs 17 residues. Trimming removed 3 bases from V and 6 bases from J; junction bases left unmatched: 9. The CDR3 region has the DNA TGTGCCAGCAGCTGGGGGACTAGCGGGACGAGGGGCAATGAGCAGTTCTTC. Its protein product is CASSWGTSGTRGNEQFF.

The chain is built from TRBV6-1 and TRBJ1-1; tentatively, D is TRBD1 (6 bases). This CDR3 is 14 amino acids long. With 7 bases removed from V and 6 bases from J, the gap between germline ends came to 18 bases. Per germline, CDR1 MNHNS and CDR2 SASEGT. The CDR3 region is CASTPGREGAEAFF. The CDR3 DNA reads as TGTGCCAGCACCCCCGGACGTGAGGGGGCTGAAGCTTTCTTT.

In its sample, this clonotype was seen many times. The chain combines TRBV7-9 with TRBJ2-7, with TRBD1 identical over 7 bases. This CDR3 contains 16 residues. Germline trimming cut 4 bases from V and 2 bases from J; bases unmatched to any gene: 11. CDR1 SEHNR and CDR2 FQNEAQ come from the germline V gene (reference sequence). The CDR3 here is CASSSTPGTATYEQYF. The DNA of the CDR3 is TGTGCCAGCAGCTCGACCCCCGGGACAGCGACCTACGAGCAGTACTTC.

This clonotype has only a few counts. The V gene is TRBV5-1, the J gene TRBJ2-6, with D possibly matching TRBD1 (5 bases). Germline V CDR1 and CDR2: SGHRS, YFSETQ. This CDR3 is 17 amino acids long. V shed 1 base and J shed 0 bases, with 11 bases lying between them. Here the CDR3 reads CASSLLTVHSGANVLTF. The CDR3 DNA reads TGCGCCAGCAGCTTGTTGACAGTACACTCTGGGGCCAACGTCCTGACTTTC.

This clonotype showed up many times. This chain connects TRBV11-2 to TRBJ1-2; maybe TRBD1 (5 bases). Per germline, CDR1 SGHAT and CDR2 FQNNGV. Trimming took off 4 bases at V and 6 bases at J, with 9 bases between the two ends. CDR3 length: 12 amino acids. Here the CDR3 reads CASSSGVDGYTF. For the CDR3, the DNA is TGTGCCAGCAGCTCGGGGGTTGATGGCTACACCTTC.

This clonotype has ten or more counts. The chain combines TRBV5-1 with TRBJ2-3; D is perhaps TRBD1 or TRBD2 (5 bases each). This CDR3 has 15 residues. Germline V gene sequence: CDR1 SGHRS, CDR2 YFSETQ. V was cut by 0 bases and J by 4 bases, with 12 bases left in between. CDR3 amino acids: CASSLDPGTADTQYF. The CDR3 nucleotides read TGCGCCAGCAGCTTGGATCCCGGGACGGCAGATACGCAGTATTTT.

CDR3: CATSDPNDGVQFF. CDR3 DNA sequence: TGTGCCACCAGTGACCCCAACGACGGGGTGCAGTTCTTC. The J gene is TRBJ2-1, the V gene TRBV24-1, with a possible D match to TRBD2 (5 bases). Germline CDR1 KGHDR, CDR2 SFDVKD. The CDR3 is 13 amino acids. V dropped 4 bases and J dropped 12 bases, with 15 bases sitting between them.

J is TRBJ1-5 and V is TRBV13, with D uncertain. Germline assignment: CDR1 PRHDT and CDR2 FYEKMQ (reference sequence). V was shortened by 0 bases and J by 1 base, with 19 bases between the two germline ends. The CDR3 sequence is 19 residues long. This CDR3 reads CASSLGLSGRDLSNQPQHF. CDR3 in DNA: TGTGCCAGCAGCTTAGGGTTAAGCGGCAGAGACTTAAGCAATCAGCCCCAGCATTTT.

In this sample, this clonotype turned up once. The chain uses TRBV4-1 and TRBJ2-1; tentatively, D is TRBD1 (6 bases). The germline V and J ends were trimmed by 0 bases and 0 bases, with 15 bases remaining between them. CDR3 size: 18 residues. CDR1 MGHRA and CDR2 YSYEKL come from the germline V gene. The DNA of the CDR3 is TGCGCCAGCAGCCAAGAGGAACCTAGGGGGAGCTCCTACAATGAGCAGTTCTTC. This translates into CASSQEEPRGSSYNEQFF.

The rearrangement links TRBV11-2 to TRBJ2-2; 10 positions match TRBD2. The CDR3 is 16 residues long. Germline-derived CDR1 and CDR2 are SGHAT and FQNNGV. V dropped 5 bases and J dropped 7; count of bases not matched to a gene: 10. CDR3 bases: TGTGCCAGCAGCCGAAATAGCGGGAGGTTAATCGGGGAGCTGTTTTTT. This sequence encodes CASSRNSGRLIGELFF.